The T cell receptor beta chain under discussion was sequenced for a study of T cell responses to AZD1222 COVID-19 vaccine (dated by TCRdb to the early 2020s). With regard to the full study: TCR sequencing covered over 230 trial participants: 200 to 220 given two doses of AZD1222 and approximately 26 given two doses of MenACWY control vaccine. Trial participants were enrolled by age into 18-55, 56-69 and 70-plus year subgroups, with roughly 160, 29 and 62 TCR-sequenced participants respectively. Broad study findings and their caveats: After two AZD1222 doses, spike-specific TCR breadth and depth were significantly higher than at day 0 and than in MenACWY recipients. Most participants were white British and females outnumbered males, and the authors suggested that clonal diversity may have been underestimated. No day 14 peak-response samples were available, so repertoires were characterized only after the peak T cell response. Reportedly, close to half of the unique spike-specific TCRs recognized epitopes lying outside the regions that are mutated in the B.1.351 and B.1.1.7 variants. In the small 56-69-year group, the increase in depth fell short of significance, most likely because of low power. The vaccine-associated CD4 TCRs covered the entire spike protein, and the dominant responses fell in regions 160-218 and 743-854. Conclusions about previously exposed vaccinees are limited because only five to seven AZD1222 recipients were SARS-CoV-2 seropositive at baseline.

Of note for this clone: Its antigen has not been determined. Per-base quality was not reported, and no clone a single base away is much larger than it.

The junction shows trimming of 3 bases on V and 1 base on J, and the gene matches do not reach 8 bases of it. From the germline V gene, CDR1 is SGDLS and CDR2 is YYNGEE. The CDR3 goes from the cysteine to the phenylalanine over 16 residues. The only DNA kept is the CDR3, 48 bases in frame from the first base. The CDR3 regions of human TCRbeta chains were analyzed by immunosequencing. As for how the authors treated the data: Repertoire TCRs were matched against a reference library of SARS-CoV-2-specific TCRs generated with the MIRA antigen-specificity platform. Breadth was defined as the fraction of unique TCRs that were SARS-CoV-2-associated. Depth was defined as the fraction of total T cells that were SARS-CoV-2-associated. Using the MIRA data, each spike-specific TCR was assigned both to the spike region to which the TCR was reactive and to a CD4 or CD8 class. Log10-transformed breadth and depth values were compared by one-way ANOVA with Sidak's multiple comparisons tests. In TCRdb, the immuneACCESS table is reduced to in-frame sequences with V and J assigned. These tables do not hold every clone; where another copy was compared, an unresolved V gene accounts for under half, and the others remain unexplained. The V and J calls and clone size come from that table; D and trimming were worked out from the DNA. The sample table contains around 150,000 clones; only one count was recorded for more than 85% of them. 2.5% to 3.5% of the sample goes to the ten largest clones.

This specimen's time point label, per the study, means: about 28 days (+/-7) after the second vaccine dose. Because spike-specific TCR depth and breadth did not differ between the two schedules, AZD1222 recipients who got a second dose at roughly 4 weeks were pooled with those who got a second dose at roughly 12 weeks. Samples from vaccinated people were obtained from the UK trials COV001 and COV002, which included a single-blind randomized controlled phase 2/3 trial of AZD1222 (ChAdOx1 nCoV-19) in healthy adults. For TCRbeta chain sequencing, PBMC samples from trial participants were taken at day 0 and at day 28 after the second dose.

Rearrangement joined TRBV9 to TRBJ2-7, with 9 junctional bases fitting TRBD1. This specimen consisted of peripheral blood, obtained 28 days after the second AZD1222 dose. The receptor comes from an adult who received the AZD1222 COVID-19 vaccine. The CDR3 region has the sequence CASSDARDRESYEQYF. The sequenced DNA is TGTGCCAGCAGCGATGCCCGGGACAGGGAGTCCTACGAGCAGTACTTC.